The rows below give T cell receptor beta chains drawn from one sample of a study of shared clonotypes between healthy human individuals. Profiled with immunoSEQ multiplex PCR; TCRdb holds only in-frame clones, not every one. The table includes about 1.1 million clones, around three quarters detected once. Sequencing input: memory CD4+ T cells from PBMCs. All receptors come from a man aged 18 to 29 in good health. Some clones in this sample may be carry-over from other donors' samples. Each CDR3 is given with its conserved first and last residue.

v_call,j_call,cdr3_aa
TRBV5-1,TRBJ2-5,CASSFAGTGNQETQYF
TRBV6-6,TRBJ2-1,CASSIRLPAHEQFF
TRBV19,TRBJ1-1,CASFRAPNTEAFF
TRBV5-1,TRBJ1-2,CASSSGTGGYYGYTF
TRBV7-2,TRBJ1-1,CASSLEDGQGNTEAFF
TRBV9,TRBJ2-2,CASSVVGFGELFF
TRBV15,TRBJ2-2,CATRLGVTGELFF
TRBV10-3,TRBJ1-2,CAISDDRNYGYTF
TRBV11-2,TRBJ1-5,CASSLDRGQPQHF
TRBV29-1,TRBJ1-4,CSFGQQNEKLFF
TRBV4-2,TRBJ2-2,CASSQDARGVGELFF
TRBV5-1,TRBJ2-1,CASSPGQKYNEQFF
TRBV9,TRBJ2-1,CASSVGLAGAGYNEQFF
TRBV5-1,TRBJ2-1,CASSLGSLRNRRNEQFF
TRBV5-5,TRBJ1-2,CASSSGTGEGGYTF
TRBV5-1,TRBJ1-1,CASSAGQGGEAFF
TRBV28,TRBJ2-7,CASSPWGAELYEQYF
TRBV4-3,TRBJ2-2,CASSQVTGELFF
TRBV2,TRBJ1-1,CASSETPWADTEAFF
TRBV18,TRBJ1-1,CASSPLGGSYTEAFF
TRBV27,TRBJ2-2,CASTEHGELFF
TRBV28,TRBJ1-2,CASSPMGEGIYGGYTF
TRBV10-1,TRBJ1-5,CASSEIGGLIVSNQPQHF
TRBV7-8,TRBJ2-3,CASSRRGAGTDTQYF
TRBV6-1,TRBJ1-1,CASTTQGMNTEAFF
TRBV6-6,TRBJ1-1,CASRHITTENTEAFF